The clone carrying this TCR beta chain showed up many times. Its specificity is unknown. This entry is derived from a study of spatial heterogeneity in lung cancer. Across the study: Sequencing consistently turned up more beta-chain sequences than alpha-chain sequences.

Study-wide findings and caveats: Tumor mutation count correlated with how many alpha and beta TCRs expanded intratumorally. Beta chains had around 12% coverage of tumor T cells, and alpha chains had around 6.9%.

Trimming cost V 4 bases and J 0 bases, with 9 bases left between them. This CDR3 contains 14 residues. Germline V gene sequence: CDR1 MNHNS, CDR2 SASEGT. Described time point: sample taken at primary tumor resection. Tumor, nontumor lung or frozen PBMC supplied whole RNA, sequenced without sorting. MiXCR was run by TCRdb on the 5' RACE reads, yielding one entry per CDR3 protein. Among 15,000 to 20,000 distinct CDR3 sequences listed, approximately 8.3% were seen once. The receptor was derived from a male donor with early-stage non-small cell lung cancer. The specimen comprised lung tumor tissue, sampled at surgery. This chain links TRBV6-1 with TRBJ2-5; D may be TRBD1 (5 bases). The CDR3 here is CASSVDSYQETQYF. In DNA form, the CDR3 reads TGTGCCAGCAGTGTTGACAGTTACCAAGAGACCCAGTACTTC.